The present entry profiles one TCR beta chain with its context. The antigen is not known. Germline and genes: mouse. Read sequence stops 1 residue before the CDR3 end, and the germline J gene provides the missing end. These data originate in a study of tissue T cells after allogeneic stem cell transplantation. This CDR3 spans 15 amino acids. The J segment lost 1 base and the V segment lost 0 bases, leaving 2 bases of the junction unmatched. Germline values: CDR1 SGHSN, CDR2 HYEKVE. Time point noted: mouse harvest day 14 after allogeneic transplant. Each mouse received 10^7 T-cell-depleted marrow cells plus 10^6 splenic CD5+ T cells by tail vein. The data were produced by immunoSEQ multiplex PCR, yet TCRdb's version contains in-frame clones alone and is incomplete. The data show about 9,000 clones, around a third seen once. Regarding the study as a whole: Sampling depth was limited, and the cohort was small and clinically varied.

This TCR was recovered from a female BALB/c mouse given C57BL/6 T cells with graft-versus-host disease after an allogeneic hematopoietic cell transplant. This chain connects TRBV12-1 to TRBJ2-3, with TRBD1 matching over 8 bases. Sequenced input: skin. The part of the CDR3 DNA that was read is TGTGCCAGCTCTCTCGAGGACAGGGGTGCAGAAACGCTGTAT. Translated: CASSLEDRGAETLY. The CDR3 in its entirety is CASSLEDRGAETLYF.